This is a list of T cell receptor beta chains from one sample in a study of shared clonotypes between healthy human individuals. The assay was immunoSEQ multiplex PCR, and TCRdb's table has in-frame clones only and misses some. This table holds 650,000 to 700,000 clones, less than 95% found once. The material sequenced was memory CD8+ T cells from PBMCs. Receptors were obtained from a man between 18 and 35 years old in good health. Some clones in this sample may be carry-over from other donors' samples. Each CDR3 is given with its conserved first and last residue. D genes are given only for firm matches. Size is omitted from some rows. Given values are once, few, many or a class for expanded clones.

V gene: TRBV7-6
J gene: TRBJ2-1
D gene: NA
clone size: NA
CDR3 protein: CASSPGIAYNEQFF
CDR3 DNA: TGTGCCAGCAGCCCAGGGATAGCCTACAATGAGCAGTTCTTC

V gene: TRBV29-1
J gene: TRBJ1-1
D gene: TRBD1
clone size: NA
CDR3 protein: CSVGGTGPYGNTEAFF
CDR3 DNA: TGCAGCGTTGGCGGGACAGGGCCTTATGGGAACACTGAAGCTTTCTTT

V gene: TRBV5-1
J gene: TRBJ2-7
D gene: TRBD1
clone size: NA
CDR3 protein: CASSLALGTEVYEQYF
CDR3 DNA: TGCGCCAGCAGCTTGGCCCTCGGGACAGAAGTATACGAGCAGTACTTC

V gene: TRBV5-6
J gene: TRBJ2-2
D gene: TRBD2
clone size: NA
CDR3 protein: CASSPETSLGELFF
CDR3 DNA: TGTGCCAGCAGCCCTGAGACTAGCCTCGGGGAGCTGTTTTTT

V gene: TRBV6-6
J gene: TRBJ1-1
D gene: NA
clone size: NA
CDR3 protein: CASETVNTEAFF
CDR3 DNA: TGTGCCAGCGAGACAGTAAACACTGAAGCTTTCTTT

V gene: TRBV10-3
J gene: TRBJ2-5
D gene: TRBD2
clone size: NA
CDR3 protein: CAITGTSGSWETQYF
CDR3 DNA: TGTGCCATCACCGGGACTAGCGGGAGTTGGGAGACCCAGTACTTC

V gene: TRBV7-3
J gene: TRBJ1-1
D gene: TRBD1
clone size: NA
CDR3 protein: CASSLRGGQRAFF
CDR3 DNA: TGTGCCAGCAGCTTAAGAGGGGGCCAGAGAGCTTTCTTT

V gene: TRBV28
J gene: TRBJ2-5
D gene: NA
clone size: NA
CDR3 protein: CASSPSLGVETQYF
CDR3 DNA: TGTGCCAGCAGTCCCAGCCTAGGGGTAGAGACCCAGTACTTC

V gene: TRBV27
J gene: TRBJ2-2
D gene: NA
clone size: NA
CDR3 protein: CASSSRDVNTGELFF
CDR3 DNA: TGTGCCAGCAGTTCAAGGGACGTCAATACCGGGGAGCTGTTTTTT

V gene: TRBV11-2
J gene: TRBJ2-3
D gene: NA
clone size: many
CDR3 protein: CASRLGADTQYF
CDR3 DNA: TGTGCCAGCAGACTCGGTGCAGATACGCAGTATTTT

V gene: TRBV7-2
J gene: TRBJ1-2
D gene: TRBD1
clone size: NA
CDR3 protein: CASSPRQGNYGYTF
CDR3 DNA: TGTGCCAGCAGCCCCAGACAGGGAAACTATGGCTACACCTTC

V gene: TRBV9
J gene: TRBJ2-3
D gene: NA
clone size: NA
CDR3 protein: CASSVEASGDGTDTQYF
CDR3 DNA: TGTGCCAGCAGCGTAGAGGCGTCAGGGGACGGCACAGATACGCAGTATTTT

V gene: TRBV7-8
J gene: TRBJ1-3
D gene: TRBD1
clone size: NA
CDR3 protein: CASSARQGATGSGNTIYF
CDR3 DNA: TGTGCCAGCAGCGCCCGACAGGGGGCGACAGGTTCTGGAAACACCATATATTTT

V gene: TRBV7-6
J gene: TRBJ2-3
D gene: NA
clone size: NA
CDR3 protein: CASSLVRGDRAIFDTQYF
CDR3 DNA: TGTGCCAGCAGCTTAGTGAGGGGGGACAGAGCGATCTTCGATACGCAGTATTTT

V gene: TRBV10-3
J gene: TRBJ2-7
D gene: TRBD2
clone size: NA
CDR3 protein: CAISEASGSIHEQYF
CDR3 DNA: TGTGCCATCAGTGAGGCTAGCGGGAGTATCCACGAGCAGTACTTC

V gene: TRBV19
J gene: TRBJ2-2
D gene: TRBD1
clone size: NA
CDR3 protein: CASSPDRGWTGELFF
CDR3 DNA: TGTGCCAGTAGTCCGGACAGGGGTTGGACCGGGGAGCTGTTTTTT

V gene: TRBV11-2
J gene: TRBJ2-7
D gene: TRBD2
clone size: NA
CDR3 protein: CASSFLQRLAGEDEQYF
CDR3 DNA: TGTGCCAGCAGCTTCCTCCAACGACTAGCGGGAGAGGACGAGCAGTACTTC

V gene: TRBV6-5
J gene: TRBJ1-4
D gene: NA
clone size: NA
CDR3 protein: CASSYTQGRLFF
CDR3 DNA: TGTGCCAGCAGTTACACACAGGGACGATTGTTTTTT

V gene: TRBV5-4
J gene: TRBJ2-3
D gene: NA
clone size: NA
CDR3 protein: CASSLFGATDTQYF
CDR3 DNA: TGTGCCAGCAGCTTGTTTGGTGCCACAGATACGCAGTATTTT

V gene: TRBV19
J gene: TRBJ2-1
D gene: TRBD2
clone size: NA
CDR3 protein: CASSIPSGRAMGEQFF
CDR3 DNA: TGTGCCAGTAGTATCCCTAGCGGGAGGGCAATGGGTGAGCAGTTCTTC

V gene: TRBV7-9
J gene: TRBJ2-1
D gene: NA
clone size: NA
CDR3 protein: CASSPSFRDNEQFF
CDR3 DNA: TGTGCCAGCAGCCCCTCATTTCGGGACAATGAGCAGTTCTTC

V gene: TRBV7-9
J gene: TRBJ2-5
D gene: TRBD2
clone size: NA
CDR3 protein: CASSPTSGRGWGYQETQYF
CDR3 DNA: TGTGCCAGCAGCCCCACTAGCGGGAGAGGTTGGGGGTACCAAGAGACCCAGTACTTC

V gene: TRBV28
J gene: TRBJ1-1
D gene: NA
clone size: NA
CDR3 protein: CASSLSLGMNTEAFF
CDR3 DNA: TGTGCCAGCAGTTTATCGCTGGGAATGAACACTGAAGCTTTCTTT

V gene: TRBV11-2
J gene: TRBJ2-7
D gene: NA
clone size: NA
CDR3 protein: CASSAAGWSYEQYF
CDR3 DNA: TGTGCCAGCAGCGCGGCGGGGTGGTCCTACGAGCAGTACTTC

V gene: TRBV15
J gene: TRBJ1-2
D gene: TRBD1
clone size: NA
CDR3 protein: CATSRDIIRQGGYTF
CDR3 DNA: TGTGCCACCAGCAGAGACATAATAAGACAGGGGGGTTACACCTTC

V gene: TRBV11-2
J gene: TRBJ1-3
D gene: NA
clone size: NA
CDR3 protein: CASSLVPGGRGNTIYF
CDR3 DNA: TGTGCCAGCAGCTTAGTCCCGGGGGGGCGAGGAAACACCATATATTTT

V gene: TRBV7-6
J gene: TRBJ2-5
D gene: NA
clone size: NA
CDR3 protein: CASSPGGAETQYF
CDR3 DNA: TGTGCCAGCAGCCCAGGGGGGGCAGAGACCCAGTACTTC

V gene: TRBV27
J gene: TRBJ2-1
D gene: TRBD2
clone size: NA
CDR3 protein: CASSLSIPRLAVDEQFF
CDR3 DNA: TGTGCCAGCAGTTTATCTATCCCTAGACTAGCGGTCGATGAGCAGTTCTTC

V gene: TRBV2
J gene: TRBJ2-1
D gene: TRBD2
clone size: few
CDR3 protein: CASSDDPSGYSYNEQFF
CDR3 DNA: TGTGCCAGCAGTGATGATCCTAGCGGATACTCCTACAATGAGCAGTTCTTC

V gene: TRBV19
J gene: TRBJ1-5
D gene: NA
clone size: NA
CDR3 protein: CASGPGQPQHF
CDR3 DNA: TGTGCCAGTGGACCTGGACAGCCCCAGCATTTT

V gene: TRBV11-2
J gene: TRBJ2-7
D gene: NA
clone size: NA
CDR3 protein: CASSLIGGPYEQYF
CDR3 DNA: TGTGCCAGCAGCTTAATTGGGGGGCCCTACGAGCAGTACTTC

V gene: TRBV6-6
J gene: TRBJ2-7
D gene: TRBD1
clone size: NA
CDR3 protein: CASSFWTGESYEQYF
CDR3 DNA: TGTGCCAGCAGTTTTTGGACAGGGGAGTCCTACGAGCAGTACTTC